These 20 T cell receptor beta chains came from one sample sequenced in a study of cytomegalovirus exposure and HLA in healthy donors. Primers: 60 Vbeta forward and 13 Jbeta reverse. This table comes from immunoSEQ multiplex PCR, and its TCRdb copy is limited to in-frame clones, with some not included. Of some 190,000 clones listed, roughly 77% are singletons. The sample taken for sequencing was PBMCs. Receptor source: a woman in her twenties or thirties in good health and CMV-seropositive.

The chain recombines TRBV5-4 with TRBJ2-1; D not certain. The CDR3 spans 12 residues. Per germline, CDR1 SGHNT and CDR2 YYREEE (reference sequence). Trimming removed 7 bases from V and 8 bases from J, with 13 bases in between. The CDR3 DNA follows: TGTGCCAGCCGCCATTACCCGGATGAGCAGTTCTTC. It translates to CASRHYPDEQFF.

The V and J genes are TRBV19 and TRBJ2-7; 7 nucleotides align to TRBD2. There are 14 residues in the CDR3. With 5 bases clipped from V and 4 bases from J, the junction kept 8 bases outside the gene matches. In germline, CDR1 is LNHDA, CDR2 SQIVND (reference sequence). CDR3 coding DNA: TGTGCCAGTAGTGCAGGCCTAGCGGCGTACGAGCAGTACTTC. Protein product: CASSAGLAAYEQYF.

The chain employs TRBV5-4 and TRBJ1-1; TRBD1 is a possible D gene (6 bases). This CDR3 spans 12 amino acids. V lost 10 bases and J 3 bases, leaving 13 bases between the germline ends. Germline V gene sequence: CDR1 SGHNT, CDR2 YYREEE (reference sequence). This CDR3 is CAEGRGDTEAFF. For the CDR3, the DNA is TGTGCCGAGGGGAGGGGGGACACTGAAGCTTTCTTT. The entire variable domain, with the rest obtained from reference TRBV5-4 and TRBJ1-1, is as follows: ETGVTQSPTHLIKTRGQQVTLRCSSQSGHNTVSWYQQALGQGPQFIFQYYREEENGRGNFPPRFSGLQFPNYSSELNVNALELDDSALYLCAEGRGDTEAFFGQGTRLTVV.

This chain connects TRBV29-1 to TRBJ2-7; a possible D gene is TRBD1 (5 bases). The V end was cut by 6 bases, the J end by 1 base, with 13 bases between. The CDR3 loop spans 13 amino acids. In germline, CDR1 is SQVTM, CDR2 ANQGSEA. In DNA form, the CDR3 reads TGCAGCGTCGATACTGGACAATCCTACGAGCAGTACTTC. This encodes CSVDTGQSYEQYF.

V gene TRBV4-1 combines with J gene TRBJ1-6; 7 bases match TRBD1. This CDR3 is 19 amino acids long. The germline V gene has CDR1 MGHRA and CDR2 YSYEKL. Germline trimming cut 0 bases from V and 8 bases from J; bases unmatched to any gene: 16. As DNA, the CDR3 is TGCGCCAGCAGCCAAGAAAACTCGTTGGACGGGACAGAGGATTCACCCCTCCACTTT. Translation gives CASSQENSLDGTEDSPLHF.

The V call is TRBV19, the J call TRBJ1-2; no clear D. The CDR3 is 14 residues long. V was trimmed by 5 bases and J by 4 bases, leaving 14 bases between them. The germline CDR1 and CDR2 sequences are LNHDA and SQIVND (reference sequence). DNA for the CDR3: TGTGCCAGTAGTGCCTTCGGGGTAGGCTATGGCTACACCTTC. The encoded protein is CASSAFGVGYGYTF.

This rearrangement joins TRBV29-1 to TRBJ2-7; 7 bases are a match to TRBD1. Germline V gene lookup returns CDR1 SQVTM and CDR2 ANQGSEA. The CDR3 has 13 amino acids. V gave up 5 bases and J gave up 1 base; unmatched junction bases: 5. CDR3 loop: CSVLGGLSYEQYF. CDR3 DNA sequence: TGCAGCGTTCTAGGGGGCTTATCCTACGAGCAGTACTTC.

J is TRBJ2-1 and V is TRBV27, with D uncertain. Per the germline V gene, CDR1 is MNHEY and CDR2 is SMNVEV (reference sequence). Trimming removed 4 bases at V and 10 bases at J, with 14 bases between. The CDR3 runs 13 residues. CDR3 nucleotides: TGTGCCAGCAGTTATGACTCCCGGAAGGAGCAGTTCTTC. It yields the protein CASSYDSRKEQFF.

The chain recombines TRBV27 with TRBJ2-7, with D uncertain. The CDR3 totals 12 residues. The V end lost 4 bases, the J end lost 3 bases, and 7 bases lay between the germline ends. CDR1 and CDR2 from the germline V gene are MNHEY and SMNVEV (reference sequence). The CDR3 coding sequence is TGTGCCAGCAGTTCTGCCGGCTACGAGCAGTACTTC. As protein: CASSSAGYEQYF.

This clone was detected once. The gene calls are TRBV28 and TRBJ1-1, with D possibly being TRBD1 (5 bases). The V gene lost 2 bases and the J gene lost 1 base, with 11 bases spanning the gap. In germline, CDR1 is MDHEN, CDR2 SYDVKM. This CDR3 is built from 15 residues. The CDR3 here is CASSLRRGWNTEAFF. The CDR3 DNA is TGTGCCAGCAGTTTACGTAGGGGTTGGAACACTGAAGCTTTCTTT.

On this clone itself: One junction end does not reproduce the germline sequence, and a read error may be involved. J is TRBJ2-3 and V is TRBV7-9; TRBD2 agrees at 10 bases. Germline-derived CDR1 and CDR2 are SEHNR and FQNEAQ (reference sequence). CDR3 size: 16 residues. CDR3 nucleotides: TGTGCCAGCAGCTTAGGAGCTAGCGGGAGCAGAGATACGCAGTATTTT. This translates into CASSLGASGSRDTQYF.

This clone has only a few counts. The rearrangement joins TRBV7-9 to TRBJ2-1; 10 nucleotides match TRBD2. Germline V gene data show CDR1 as SEHNR and CDR2 as FQNEAQ (reference sequence). V shed 4 bases and J 6 bases; nucleotides not matched to a gene: 9. The CDR3 totals 16 residues. The CDR3 coding sequence is TGTGCCAGCAGCTACCTGACTAGCGGGCTGGGCAATGAGCAGTTCTTC. Amino acids: CASSYLTSGLGNEQFF.

The chain couples TRBV11-2 to TRBJ2-1; TRBD1 aligns across 7 bases. The CDR3 is 13 residues long. V lost 6 bases to trimming and J lost 5 bases; unmatched junction nucleotides: 4. Germline V lookup: CDR1 SGHAT, CDR2 FQNNGV. CDR3 DNA sequence: TGTGCCAGCAGTCAGGGGGAGAACAATGAGCAGTTCTTC. Encoded protein: CASSQGENNEQFF.

This clone was seen just once. V is TRBV29-1 and J is TRBJ2-7; 10 nucleotides line up with TRBD2. V lost 5 bases to trimming and J lost 6 bases; unmatched junction nucleotides: 10. CDR3 length: 14 residues. In germline, CDR1 is SQVTM, CDR2 ANQGSEA. DNA of the CDR3: TGCAGCGTTTACCTAGCGGGGGATTCAGGCGAGCAGTACTTC. It encodes CSVYLAGDSGEQYF.

V is TRBV13 and J is TRBJ2-1, with 14 bases matching TRBD2. J gave up 7 bases and V 7 bases, and 9 bases lay outside the gene matches. CDR1 is PRHDT, CDR2 FYEKMQ, per germline (reference sequence). The CDR3 covers 16 residues. The CDR3 region is CASTFRGLAGENEQFF. For the CDR3, the DNA is TGTGCCAGCACCTTTAGGGGACTAGCGGGAGAAAATGAGCAGTTCTTC.

The chain is built from TRBV6-1 and TRBJ2-3; weak D call: TRBD2 (6 bases). Trimming cost V 2 bases and J 0 bases, with 12 bases left between them. The germline gives CDR1 MNHNS, CDR2 SASEGT. The length of the CDR3 is 16 residues. In nucleotides, the CDR3 is TGTGCCAGCAGTGAACCCCGCGGGACTAGCACAGATACGCAGTATTTT. Translating it yields CASSEPRGTSTDTQYF.

This rearrangement joins TRBV7-2 to TRBJ2-1, with 15 bases lining up with TRBD2. Germline CDR1 reads SGHTA; CDR2 reads FQGNSA. The CDR3 sequence is 15 residues long. Unmatched junction bases numbered 6, after V lost 5 bases and J lost 10 bases. The CDR3 loop reads CASSPRTSGREEQFF. The CDR3 DNA is TGTGCCAGCAGCCCCCGGACTAGCGGGAGGGAAGAGCAGTTCTTC.

The V and J genes are TRBV19 and TRBJ1-1; TRBD1 might be the D (5 bases). With 6 bases removed from V and 5 bases from J, the gap between germline ends came to 13 bases. The CDR3 spans 13 residues. Germline CDR1 and CDR2: LNHDA and SQIVND (reference sequence). For the CDR3, the DNA is TGTGCCAGTAGCCACAACGGGGGGACTGAAGCTTTCTTT. As protein: CASSHNGGTEAFF.

The chain couples TRBV27 to TRBJ2-1; D gene ambiguous. The CDR3 spans 13 residues. The germline V gene has CDR1 MNHEY and CDR2 SMNVEV (reference sequence). V shed 2 bases and J shed 5 bases, with 7 bases lying between them. The CDR3 spells CASSLKLDNEQFF. In nucleotides, the CDR3 is TGTGCCAGCAGTTTAAAATTAGACAATGAGCAGTTCTTC.

The V gene is TRBV9, the J gene TRBJ2-7, with 10 bases aligning to TRBD2. Germline V gene lookup returns CDR1 SGDLS and CDR2 YYNGEE. Trimming took 3 bases from V and 5 from J; bases not matched to a gene: 5. The CDR3 loop spans 14 amino acids. CDR3 bases: TGTGCCAGCAGCGCTAGCGGGAGTCTAAACGAGCAGTACTTC. Its protein is CASSASGSLNEQYF.